Shown below are 19 T cell receptor beta chains from a single sample sequenced in a study of shared clonotypes between healthy human individuals. Measured with immunoSEQ multiplex PCR; TCRdb has only the in-frame clones, and not every one. The sample yields around 1,100,000 clones, 77% seen once. Sequencing used memory CD4+ T cells from PBMCs. Subset denoted: CD45RA-negative fraction. The source is a man younger than 30 in good health. Some clones in this sample may be carry-over from other donors' samples.

The chain recombines TRBV5-5 with TRBJ1-1; D ambiguous. From germline, CDR1 is SGHKS and CDR2 YYEKEE (reference sequence). V shed 0 bases and J shed 5 bases, with 11 bases lying between them. The CDR3 sequence is 14 residues long. The CDR3 sequence: CASSLDSGRTEAFF. CDR3 DNA sequence: TGTGCCAGCAGCTTGGATTCAGGTCGGACTGAAGCTTTCTTT. Full variable domain (remainder filled in from reference TRBV5-5 and TRBJ1-1): DAGVTQSPTHLIKTRGQQVTLRCSPISGHKSVSWYQQVLGQGPQFIFQYYEKEERGRGNFPDRFSARQFPNYSSELNVNALLLGDSALYLCASSLDSGRTEAFFGQGTRLTVV.

V and J are TRBV28 and TRBJ2-3; no clear D. Trimming took 5 bases from V and 5 from J, leaving 11 bases between them. CDR1 is MDHEN and CDR2 is SYDVKM in the germline V gene. The CDR3 runs to 13 residues. CDR3 in amino acids: CASSVLDGDTQYF. The CDR3 coding sequence is TGTGCCAGCAGTGTCCTCGACGGAGATACGCAGTATTTT.

V gene TRBV6-1 combines with J gene TRBJ1-2; D is ambiguous. Looked up from germline, CDR1 is MNHNS and CDR2 is SASEGT. Trimming shortened V by 0 bases and J by 4 bases, and 15 bases separated the two germline ends. CDR3 length: 16 residues. DNA for the CDR3: TGTGCCAGCAGTGAAGCCGGAGTAGGCGGGTTCTATGGCTACACCTTC. It translates to CASSEAGVGGFYGYTF.

The chain combines TRBV18 with TRBJ2-1; 8 bases map to TRBD1. CDR1 is KGHSH and CDR2 is LQKENI in the germline V gene. V lost 6 bases, J lost 12 bases, and 10 bases stayed unmatched. The CDR3 spans 13 residues. CDR3 nucleotides: TGTGCCAGCTCCCAATCTTCCGGGACAGGGCAGTTCTTC. Translation gives CASSQSSGTGQFF.

The chain employs TRBV5-1 and TRBJ2-1; 14 bases are shared with TRBD2. From germline, CDR1 is SGHRS and CDR2 YFSETQ. Trimming cost V 4 bases and J 12 bases; bases outside gene matches: 6. The CDR3 extends over 14 amino acids. The CDR3 region has the DNA TGCGCCAGCAGCACGGGACTAGCGGGAGCTTTGCAGTTCTTC. This codes for CASSTGLAGALQFF.

Points on this clone: Other nucleotide sequences in the sample specify the same CDR3. V gene TRBV7-6 combines with J gene TRBJ2-7; D is perhaps TRBD1 or TRBD2 (5 bases each). The CDR3 is 12 residues long. Germline V gives CDR1 SGHVS, CDR2 FNYEAQ. Trimming pared 1 base from V and 6 bases from J, leaving 7 bases between. The CDR3 DNA sequence: TGTGCCAGCAGCTTAGGAGGGGTCGAGCAGTACTTC. Translation: CASSLGGVEQYF.

The chain uses TRBV18 and TRBJ1-3; D possibly corresponds to TRBD1 (5 bases). Germline V gene lookup returns CDR1 KGHSH and CDR2 LQKENI. CDR3 size: 15 residues. V was trimmed by 3 bases and J by 0 bases, leaving 9 bases between them. Written as DNA, the CDR3 is TGTGCCAGCTCACCCGTGACAGACTCTGGAAACACCATATATTTT. It yields the protein CASSPVTDSGNTIYF.

This chain links TRBV9 with TRBJ1-1, with D possibly being TRBD1 (6 bases). V was pared by 1 base and J by 4 bases, with 11 bases between. CDR3 length equals 14 residues. Germline V gives CDR1 SGDLS, CDR2 YYNGEE. CDR3 DNA sequence: TGTGCCAGCAGCGTAAGACAGGTTGGCACTGAAGCTTTCTTT. It translates to CASSVRQVGTEAFF.

The chain links TRBV4-1 to TRBJ2-1; TRBD2 agrees at 12 bases. V dropped 4 bases and J dropped 9; count of bases not matched to a gene: 7. The CDR3 covers 15 residues. Germline V CDR1 and CDR2: MGHRA, YSYEKL. The CDR3 nucleotides read TGCGCCAGCAGCCCTCGGACTAGCGGGACTGTTGAGCAGTTCTTC. Translating gives CASSPRTSGTVEQFF.

The rearrangement uses TRBV5-1 and TRBJ2-1, with 8 bases that match TRBD1. CDR1 is SGHRS, CDR2 YFSETQ, per germline. The CDR3 runs to 14 residues. The junction had 7 bases not matched to a gene; V was cut back by 4 bases and J by 7 bases. CDR3 bases: TGCGCCAGCAGCGACGGACAGGGTGGGAATGAGCAGTTCTTC. Its protein product is CASSDGQGGNEQFF.

CDR3 DNA sequence: TGTGCCAGCAGCGTAACCCATAGCGGGAGGGTCCCAGATACGCAGTATTTT. Its protein product is CASSVTHSGRVPDTQYF. This chain uses TRBV9 with TRBJ2-3; TRBD2 aligns across 11 bases. Trimming removed 1 base from V and 4 bases from J; junction bases left unmatched: 8. Germline assignment: CDR1 SGDLS and CDR2 YYNGEE. There are 17 residues in the CDR3.

About this clone: The junction departs from the called germline gene at one end, perhaps through a read error. This chain joins TRBV6-5 and TRBJ1-2; D not certain. Per the germline V gene, CDR1 is MNHEY and CDR2 is SVGAGI. The CDR3 loop spans 13 amino acids. CDR3 nucleotides: TGTGCCAGCAGTTACGGGAGGAACTATGGCCACACCTTC. Translated: CASSYGRNYGHTF.

This clone was observed a few times. V is TRBV9 and J is TRBJ2-2; 11 bases fit TRBD1. The CDR3 is made up of 16 amino acids. V trimming: 3 bases; J trimming: 1 base; junction bases outside the gene matches: 2. Germline CDR1 is SGDLS and CDR2 is YYNGEE. CDR3 amino acids: CASSGGTGGNTGELFF. The CDR3 DNA sequence: TGTGCCAGCAGCGGCGGGACAGGGGGGAACACCGGGGAGCTGTTTTTT.

The chain joins TRBV5-3 to TRBJ2-7; D possibly matches TRBD1 or TRBD2 (7 bases each). TRBV5-3 is filed as an ORF, its function uncertain. V was shortened by 7 bases and J by 6 bases, with 17 bases between the two germline ends. This CDR3 is 13 amino acids long. The DNA for the CDR3 is TGTGCCAGAGTAACAGGGGAGGGTCCCGAGCAGTACTTC. This gives the protein CARVTGEGPEQYF.

In the case of this clone: A read error may be the cause here, since a much bigger clone is one base away. The chain recombines TRBV2 with TRBJ2-7; 7 nucleotides line up with TRBD1. The germline CDR1 and CDR2 sequences are SNHLY and FYNNEI. J gave up 3 bases and V 5 bases, and 1 base lay outside the gene matches. The CDR3 consists of 12 residues. The CDR3 reads CASSYRGYEQYF. CDR3 nucleotide sequence: TGTGCCAGCAGTTACAGGGGCTACGAGCAGTACTTC.

This chain joins TRBV19 and TRBJ1-5; D unclear. Trimming took 4 bases from V and 5 from J, leaving 15 bases between them. This CDR3 comprises 15 residues. Germline values: CDR1 LNHDA, CDR2 SQIVND (reference sequence). The CDR3 is CASSTADGYYQPQHF. DNA of the CDR3: TGTGCCAGTAGTACCGCTGACGGATACTATCAGCCCCAGCATTTT.

This clone was picked up a small number of times. The chain employs TRBV2 and TRBJ2-1, with TRBD2 identical over 7 bases. The CDR3 has 14 residues. V shed 3 bases, J shed 6 bases, and the junction held 5 bases outside the gene matches. The germline CDR1 and CDR2 sequences are SNHLY and FYNNEI. The CDR3 nucleotides are TGTGCCAGCAGTGATAGGGCGGGAGCCAATGAGCAGTTCTTC. It translates to CASSDRAGANEQFF.

The gene calls are TRBV27 and TRBJ2-6; D might be TRBD1 (6 bases). Germline CDR1 is MNHEY and CDR2 is SMNVEV (reference sequence). The germline V and J ends were trimmed by 2 bases and 0 bases, with 14 bases remaining between them. The CDR3 has 18 amino acids. The CDR3 DNA is TGTGCCAGCAGTTTACAGGGGAGAGGCGGCTCTGGGGCCAACGTCCTGACTTTC. Translated: CASSLQGRGGSGANVLTF.

CDR3 nucleotide sequence: TGTGCCAGCAGCCTCGGACTAGCGGGAGGAGGGTTCCCCTACAATGAGCAGTTCTTC. Translating gives CASSLGLAGGGFPYNEQFF. V usage is TRBV4-2 and J usage is TRBJ2-1; 14 positions agree with TRBD2. Germline lookup yields CDR1 LGHNA and CDR2 YNFKEQ. This CDR3 region has 19 residues. The V and J ends lost 4 bases and 2 bases, in that order; junction bases with no gene match: 10.